This record concerns one T cell receptor beta chain sequence. This sample is drawn from a study of OX40 agonist ivuxolimab in advanced cancers. Profiling relied on immunoSEQ multiplex PCR, and the TCRdb table lists in-frame clones only, not all of them. The table lists about 77,000 clones, around 85% of them singletons, with roughly 4.9% in the top ten. Sequencing was performed on CD4+ or CD8+ T cells sorted from blood, taken in a trial of the OX40 agonist ivuxolimab. The clonotype comes from an adult with an advanced solid tumor such as melanoma, head and neck, liver or kidney cancer.

The CDR3 region is CASSLGDGSLSQHF. The CDR3 DNA reads as TGCGCCAGCAGCTTGGGAGACGGCTCGCTTTCCCAGCATTTT. V usage is TRBV5-1 and J usage is TRBJ1-5, with D unresolved. Germline values: CDR1 SGHRS, CDR2 YFSETQ. CDR3 length: 14 residues. V shed 0 bases and J shed 11 bases, with 15 bases lying between them. Drawing the rest from reference TRBV5-1 and TRBJ1-5, the complete variable domain is KAGVTQTPRYLIKTRGQQVTLSCSPISGHRSVSWYQQTPGQGLQFLFEYFSETQRNKGNFPGRFSGRQFSNSRSEMNVSTLELGDSALYLCASSLGDGSLSQHFGDGTRLSIL.